Below are 6 T cell receptor beta chains sequenced from a single sample in a study of neurological immune-mediated disorders. MiXCR was run by TCRdb on the 5' RACE reads, yielding one entry per CDR3 protein. Of about 92,000 distinct CDR3 sequences listed, approximately 3.5% are singletons. Sample: PBMCs. These receptors all come from a woman aged 50 to 65 with multiple sclerosis.

This clonotype was observed at least ten times. The gene calls are TRBV20-1 and TRBJ2-3; 9 bases match TRBD2. Germline CDR1 and CDR2: DFQATT and SNEGSKA (reference sequence). Losses at the gene ends were 1 base for V and 3 bases for J; bases not matched to a gene: 5. This CDR3 region has 15 residues. In nucleotides, the CDR3 is TGCAGTGCTAGAGCAGCGGGGGGCCGGACAGATACGCAGTATTTT. It specifies CSARAAGGRTDTQYF.

This clonotype was observed at least ten times. The V gene is TRBV20-1, the J gene TRBJ2-2; 8 positions agree with TRBD2. This CDR3 is built from 14 residues. Looked up from germline, CDR1 is DFQATT and CDR2 is SNEGSKA (reference sequence). J lost 5 bases, V lost 6 bases, and 8 bases had no gene match. The CDR3 reads CSAPSGTRTGELFF. The CDR3 coding sequence is TGCAGTGCCCCCTCAGGGACTAGGACCGGGGAGCTGTTTTTT.

This clonotype was recorded many times. This chain joins TRBV5-1 and TRBJ2-4; no reliable D call. The germline V and J ends were trimmed by 0 bases and 0 bases, with 7 bases remaining between them. Germline-derived CDR1 and CDR2 are SGHRS and YFSETQ. The CDR3 is 15 residues long. The CDR3 loop is CASSLGSLAKNIQYF. CDR3 nucleotides: TGCGCCAGCAGCTTGGGTTCGCTAGCCAAAAACATTCAGTACTTC.

As concerns this clonotype: This could be a read error, since a much larger clone is one nucleotide away. J is TRBJ1-5 and V is TRBV5-5, with D possibly matching TRBD1 (6 bases). The CDR3 loop spans 14 amino acids. V was shortened by 0 bases and J by 7 bases, with 11 bases between the two germline ends. Germline CDR1 reads SGHKS; CDR2 reads YYEKEE (reference sequence). The CDR3 DNA sequence: TGTGCCAGCAGCTTGGGAAAGGGGGTGCAGCCCCAGCATTTT. Translated: CASSLGKGVQPQHF.

This clonotype was counted many times. V gene TRBV5-1 combines with J gene TRBJ1-5, with D perhaps matching TRBD1 (5 bases). This CDR3 comprises 16 residues. Per the germline V gene, CDR1 is SGHRS and CDR2 is YFSETQ. V was pared by 0 bases and J by 1 base, with 11 bases between. The CDR3 nucleotides are TGCGCCAGCAGCTTGGGAGAGGGGATAAGCAATCAGCCCCAGCATTTT. It translates to CASSLGEGISNQPQHF.

This clonotype came up many times. This chain uses TRBV28 with TRBJ2-7, with D tentatively TRBD1 or TRBD2 (6 bases each). Germline CDR1 and CDR2: MDHEN and SYDVKM. V lost 6 bases and J lost 3, with 18 bases in between. The CDR3 sequence is 15 residues long. The CDR3 is CASRGGSRGFYEQYF. CDR3 nucleotides: TGTGCCAGCAGGGGGGGAAGCAGGGGATTCTACGAGCAGTACTTC.